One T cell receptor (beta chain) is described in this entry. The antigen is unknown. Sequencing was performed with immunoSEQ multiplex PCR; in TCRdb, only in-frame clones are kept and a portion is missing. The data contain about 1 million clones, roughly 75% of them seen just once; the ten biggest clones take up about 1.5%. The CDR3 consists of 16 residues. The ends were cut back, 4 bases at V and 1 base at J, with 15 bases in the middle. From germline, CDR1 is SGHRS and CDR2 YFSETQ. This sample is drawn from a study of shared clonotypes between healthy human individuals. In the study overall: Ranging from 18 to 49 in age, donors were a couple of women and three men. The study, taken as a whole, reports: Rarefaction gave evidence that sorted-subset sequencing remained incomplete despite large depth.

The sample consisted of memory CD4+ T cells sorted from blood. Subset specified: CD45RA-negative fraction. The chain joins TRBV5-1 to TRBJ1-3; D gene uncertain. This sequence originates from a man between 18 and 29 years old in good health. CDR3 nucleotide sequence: TGCGCCAGCAGCACGCACGGCGGAGGTTCTGGAAACACCATATATTTT. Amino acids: CASSTHGGGSGNTIYF.